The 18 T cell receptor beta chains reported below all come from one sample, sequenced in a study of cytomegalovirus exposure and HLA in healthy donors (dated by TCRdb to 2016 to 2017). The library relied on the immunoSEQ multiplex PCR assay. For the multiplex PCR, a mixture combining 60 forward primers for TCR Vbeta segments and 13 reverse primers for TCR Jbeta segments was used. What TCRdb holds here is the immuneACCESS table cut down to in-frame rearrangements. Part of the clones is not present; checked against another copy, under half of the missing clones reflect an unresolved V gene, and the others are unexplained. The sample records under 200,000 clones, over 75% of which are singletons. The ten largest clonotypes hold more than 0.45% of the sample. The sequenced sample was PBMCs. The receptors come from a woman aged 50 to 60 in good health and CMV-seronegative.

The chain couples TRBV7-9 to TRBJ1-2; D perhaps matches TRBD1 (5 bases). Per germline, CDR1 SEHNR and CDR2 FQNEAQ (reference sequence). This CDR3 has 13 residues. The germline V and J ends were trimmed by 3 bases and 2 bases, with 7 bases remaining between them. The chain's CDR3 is CASSLDTNYGYTF. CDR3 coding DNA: TGTGCCAGCAGCTTGGACACCAACTATGGCTACACCTTC.

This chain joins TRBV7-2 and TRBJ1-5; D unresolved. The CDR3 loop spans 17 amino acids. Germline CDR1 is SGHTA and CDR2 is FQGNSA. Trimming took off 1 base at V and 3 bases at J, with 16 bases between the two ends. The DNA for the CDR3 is TGTGCCAGCAGCTTAGTATCGGGGATTGGGGACAATCAGCCCCAGCATTTT. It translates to CASSLVSGIGDNQPQHF. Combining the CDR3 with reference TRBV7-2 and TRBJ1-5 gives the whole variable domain GAGVSQSPSNKVTEKGKDVELRCDPISGHTALYWYRQSLGQGLEFLIYFQGNSAPDKSGLPSDRFSAERTGGSVSTLTIQRTQQEDSAVYLCASSLVSGIGDNQPQHFGDGTRLSIL.

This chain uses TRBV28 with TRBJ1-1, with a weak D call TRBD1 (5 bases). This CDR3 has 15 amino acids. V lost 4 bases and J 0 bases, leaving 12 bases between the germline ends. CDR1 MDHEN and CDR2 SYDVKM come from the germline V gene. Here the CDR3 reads CASSSHKDMNTEAFF. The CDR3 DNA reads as TGTGCCAGCAGTTCTCATAAGGACATGAACACTGAAGCTTTCTTT.

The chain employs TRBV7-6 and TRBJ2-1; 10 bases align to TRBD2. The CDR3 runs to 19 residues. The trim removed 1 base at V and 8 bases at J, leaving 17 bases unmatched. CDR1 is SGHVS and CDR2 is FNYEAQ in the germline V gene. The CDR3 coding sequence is TGTGCCAGCAGCTTAGTTTTTCGGGTTCAGCGGGAGGGCCTCGATGAGCAGTTCTTC. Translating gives CASSLVFRVQREGLDEQFF.

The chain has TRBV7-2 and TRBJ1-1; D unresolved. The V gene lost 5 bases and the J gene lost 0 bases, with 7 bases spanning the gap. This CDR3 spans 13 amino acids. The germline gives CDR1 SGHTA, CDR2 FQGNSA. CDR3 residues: CASSTNMNTEAFF. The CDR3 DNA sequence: TGTGCCAGCAGCACCAACATGAACACTGAAGCTTTCTTT.

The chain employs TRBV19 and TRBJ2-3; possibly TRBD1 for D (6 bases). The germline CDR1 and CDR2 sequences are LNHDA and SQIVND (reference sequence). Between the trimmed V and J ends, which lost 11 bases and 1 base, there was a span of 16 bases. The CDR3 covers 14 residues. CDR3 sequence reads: CAVGRGWGTDTQYF. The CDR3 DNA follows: TGTGCCGTGGGCAGGGGATGGGGCACAGATACGCAGTATTTT.

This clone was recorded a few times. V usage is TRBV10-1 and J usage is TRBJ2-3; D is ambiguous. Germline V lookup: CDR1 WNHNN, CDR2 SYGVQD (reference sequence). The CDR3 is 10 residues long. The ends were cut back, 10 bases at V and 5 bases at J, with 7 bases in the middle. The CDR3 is CAIPRDTQYF. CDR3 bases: TGCGCCATCCCGAGAGATACGCAGTATTTT.

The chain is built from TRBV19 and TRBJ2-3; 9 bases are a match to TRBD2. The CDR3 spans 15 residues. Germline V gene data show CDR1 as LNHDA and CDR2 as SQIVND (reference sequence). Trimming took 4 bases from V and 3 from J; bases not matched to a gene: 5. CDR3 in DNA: TGTGCCAGTAGTAGACTAGCGGAGACTACAGATACGCAGTATTTT. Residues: CASSRLAETTDTQYF.

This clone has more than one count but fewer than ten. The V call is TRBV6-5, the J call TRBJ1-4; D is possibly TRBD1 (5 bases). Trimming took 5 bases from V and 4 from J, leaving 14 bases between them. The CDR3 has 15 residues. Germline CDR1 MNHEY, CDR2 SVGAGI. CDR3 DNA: TGTGCCAGCAGTCCTTTTGGGGGGGTTAATGAAAAACTGTTTTTT. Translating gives CASSPFGGVNEKLFF.

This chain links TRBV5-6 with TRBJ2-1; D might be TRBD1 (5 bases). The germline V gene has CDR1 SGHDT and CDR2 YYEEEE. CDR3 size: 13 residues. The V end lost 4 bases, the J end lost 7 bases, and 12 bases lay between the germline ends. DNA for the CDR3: TGTGCCAGCAGCCTTTGGAAGGGGAATGAGCAGTTCTTC. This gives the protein CASSLWKGNEQFF.

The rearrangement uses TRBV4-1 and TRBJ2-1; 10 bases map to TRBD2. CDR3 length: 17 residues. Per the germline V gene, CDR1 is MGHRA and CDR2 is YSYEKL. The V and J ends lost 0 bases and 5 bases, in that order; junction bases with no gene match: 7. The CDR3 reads CASSQDSASGGDNEQFF. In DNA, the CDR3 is TGCGCCAGCAGCCAAGATTCGGCTAGCGGGGGCGACAATGAGCAGTTCTTC.

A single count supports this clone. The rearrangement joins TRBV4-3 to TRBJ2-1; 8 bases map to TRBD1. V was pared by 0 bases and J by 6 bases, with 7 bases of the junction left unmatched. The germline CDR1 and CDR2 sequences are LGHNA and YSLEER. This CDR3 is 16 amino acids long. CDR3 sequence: CASSQDYQGALNEQFF. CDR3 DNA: TGCGCCAGCAGCCAAGATTACCAGGGGGCCCTCAATGAGCAGTTCTTC.

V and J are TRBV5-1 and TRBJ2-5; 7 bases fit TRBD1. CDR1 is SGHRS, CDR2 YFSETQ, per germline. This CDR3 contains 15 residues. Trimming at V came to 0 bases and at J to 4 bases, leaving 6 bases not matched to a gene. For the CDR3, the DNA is TGCGCCAGCAGCTTGGAGGGGGCGGGCCCAGAGACCCAGTACTTC. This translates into CASSLEGAGPETQYF. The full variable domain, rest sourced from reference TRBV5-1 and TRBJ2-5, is KAGVTQTPRYLIKTRGQQVTLSCSPISGHRSVSWYQQTPGQGLQFLFEYFSETQRNKGNFPGRFSGRQFSNSRSEMNVSTLELGDSALYLCASSLEGAGPETQYFGPGTRLLVL.

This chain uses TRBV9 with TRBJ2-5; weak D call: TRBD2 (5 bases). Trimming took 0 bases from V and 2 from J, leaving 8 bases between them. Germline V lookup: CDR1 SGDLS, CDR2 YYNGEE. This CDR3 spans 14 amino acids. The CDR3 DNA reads TGTGCCAGCAGCGTAGCAGCGGAGCAAGAGACCCAGTACTTC. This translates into CASSVAAEQETQYF.

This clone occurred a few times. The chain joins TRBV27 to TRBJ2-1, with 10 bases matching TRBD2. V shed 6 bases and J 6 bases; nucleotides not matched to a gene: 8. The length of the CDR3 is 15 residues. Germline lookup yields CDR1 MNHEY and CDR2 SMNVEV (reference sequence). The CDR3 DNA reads TGTGCCAGCAGCACAACCGGGACTAGCGTCAATGAGCAGTTCTTC. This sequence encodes CASSTTGTSVNEQFF.

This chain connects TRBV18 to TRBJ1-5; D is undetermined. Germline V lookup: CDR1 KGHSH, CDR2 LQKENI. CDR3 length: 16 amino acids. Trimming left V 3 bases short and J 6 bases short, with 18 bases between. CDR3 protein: CASSPGPALDGQPQHF. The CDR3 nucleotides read TGTGCCAGCTCACCTGGTCCAGCGTTAGATGGTCAGCCCCAGCATTTT.

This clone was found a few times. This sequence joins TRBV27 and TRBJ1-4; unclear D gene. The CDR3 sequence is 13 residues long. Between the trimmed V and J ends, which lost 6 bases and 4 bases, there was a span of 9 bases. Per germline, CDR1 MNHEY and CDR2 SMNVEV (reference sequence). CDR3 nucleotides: TGTGCCAGCAGACGAGGGATTAATGAAAAACTGTTTTTT. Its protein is CASRRGINEKLFF.

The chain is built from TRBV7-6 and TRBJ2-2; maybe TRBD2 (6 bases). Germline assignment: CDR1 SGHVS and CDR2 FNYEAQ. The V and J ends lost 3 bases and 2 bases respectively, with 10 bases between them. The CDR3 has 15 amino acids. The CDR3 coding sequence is TGTGCCAGCAGCTTGGGGGGTTCAAACACCGGGGAGCTGTTTTTT. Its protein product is CASSLGGSNTGELFF.